This TCR beta chain was profiled in a study of radiotherapy plus CTLA-4 blockade in lung cancer. Whole-study results and caveats: How blood T cell clones changed early, along with interferon-beta, reportedly forecast response best.

Points on this clone: Its antigen is undetermined.

People whose metastatic non-small-cell lung cancer was chemo-refractory got focal radiation along with CTLA-4 blockade by ipilimumab. The CDR3 loop spans 12 amino acids. The V end lost 2 bases, the J end lost 8 bases, and 9 bases lay between the germline ends. CDR1 and CDR2 from the germline V gene are MGHDK and SYGVNS. Here immunoSEQ multiplex PCR was the method, and the copy in TCRdb shows in-frame clones only, minus some. The sample holds more than 90,000 clones; about 86% are singletons and the top ten take 4.5% to 6%. The V gene is TRBV25-1, the J gene TRBJ1-2; D gene unclear. The sequence derives from a human donor with non-small cell lung cancer that progressed on radiotherapy plus ipilimumab. The sample was peripheral blood, taken from a patient treated with radiotherapy plus ipilimumab. CDR3 protein: CASSEPYYGYTF. As DNA, the CDR3 is TGTGCCAGCAGTGAACCCTATTACGGCTACACCTTC.